A selection of T cell receptor beta chains follows, all from one sample in a study of T cells in Graves' hyperthyroidism and ophthalmopathy. TCRdb redid the calling of the multiplex PCR reads with MiXCR, one entry per CDR3 protein. Among around 520,000 distinct CDR3 sequences, over 13% were seen once, and the ten largest hold less than 20%. The sample comprised blood. The receptors stem from a woman between 18 and 29 years old with Graves' hyperthyroidism. Both conserved end residues are part of each CDR3. D genes are given only for firm matches. Size is stated for part of the rows, as once, few or many counts, or as a class when the clone is expanded.

v_gene	j_gene	abundance	d_gene	CDR3nt	CDR3aa
TRBV12-5	TRBJ2-2	many	NA	TGTGCTAGTGGTTTGGGACCGGCCGGGCTGTTTTTT	CASGLGPAGLFF
TRBV29-1	TRBJ1-1	many	NA	TGTTCGGGAACCCGGAACACTGAAGCTTTCTTT	CSGTRNTEAFF
TRBV5-1	TRBJ2-5	few	NA	TGCGCCAGCAGCTTAGCGGACAAGCTCGGGGAGACCCAGTACTTC	CASSLADKLGETQYF
TRBV11-3	TRBJ2-7	many	TRBD1	TGTGCCAGCAGCACCGGACAGGGCTCCTACGAGCAGTACTTC	CASSTGQGSYEQYF
TRBV24-1	TRBJ2-1	NA	TRBD2	TGTGCCACCAGTGATCCGGGACTAGCGGAGAAGTCCTACAATGAGCAGTTCTTC	CATSDPGLAEKSYNEQFF
TRBV30	TRBJ1-4	many	NA	TGTGCCTGGTCTCCAACTCGGGCGGCTAATGAAAAACTGTTTTTT	CAWSPTRAANEKLFF
TRBV20-1	TRBJ2-7	many	TRBD1	TGCAGTGCTAGTAAAGAGACAGGGGTCTTTTACGAGCAGTACTTC	CSASKETGVFYEQYF
TRBV19	TRBJ1-2	few	NA	TGTGCCAGTAGTATGGCGGACAGCTCTAACTATGGCTACACCTTC	CASSMADSSNYGYTF
TRBV2	TRBJ1-4	many	TRBD1	TGTGCCAGCAGGCCCGCAGGGGGTGCAACTAATGAAAAACTGTTTTTT	CASRPAGGATNEKLFF
TRBV5-1	TRBJ2-7	NA	NA	TGCGCCAGCAGCTTGGCGAGCAGGGAGCAGTACTTC	CASSLASREQYF